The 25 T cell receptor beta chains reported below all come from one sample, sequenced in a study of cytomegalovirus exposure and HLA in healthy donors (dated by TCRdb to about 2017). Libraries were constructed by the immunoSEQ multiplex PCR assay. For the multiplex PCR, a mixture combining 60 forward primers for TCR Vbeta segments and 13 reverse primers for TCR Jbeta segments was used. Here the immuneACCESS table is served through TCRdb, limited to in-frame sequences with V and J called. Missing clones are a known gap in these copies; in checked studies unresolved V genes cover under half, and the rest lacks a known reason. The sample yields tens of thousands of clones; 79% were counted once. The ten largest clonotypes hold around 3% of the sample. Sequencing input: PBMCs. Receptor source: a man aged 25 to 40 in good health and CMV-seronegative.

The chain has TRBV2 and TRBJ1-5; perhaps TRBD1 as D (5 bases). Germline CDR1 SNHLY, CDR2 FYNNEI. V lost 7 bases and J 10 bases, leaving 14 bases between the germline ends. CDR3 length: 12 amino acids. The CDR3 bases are TGTGCCAGCAAACAGGACCTCTCTCCCCAGCATTTT. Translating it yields CASKQDLSPQHF.

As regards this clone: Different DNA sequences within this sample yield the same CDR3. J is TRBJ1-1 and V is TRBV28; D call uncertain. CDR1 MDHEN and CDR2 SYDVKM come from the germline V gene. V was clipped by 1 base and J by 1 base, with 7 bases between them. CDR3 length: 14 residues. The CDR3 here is CASSLLGGNTEAFF. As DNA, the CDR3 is TGTGCCAGCAGTTTATTAGGCGGGAACACTGAAGCTTTCTTT.

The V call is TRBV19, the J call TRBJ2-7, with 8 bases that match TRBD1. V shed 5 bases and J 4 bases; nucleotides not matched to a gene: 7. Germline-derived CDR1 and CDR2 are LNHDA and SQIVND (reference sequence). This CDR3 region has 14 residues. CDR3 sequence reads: CASSPGTGAYEQYF. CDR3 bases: TGTGCCAGTAGTCCCGGGACAGGTGCGTACGAGCAGTACTTC.

CDR3 nucleotides: TGTGCCACCAGCACTGACAGGAGTAATGAAAAACTGTTTTTT. This encodes CATSTDRSNEKLFF. This rearrangement joins TRBV15 to TRBJ1-4, with D perhaps TRBD1 (6 bases). The CDR3 totals 14 residues. Trimming shortened V by 4 bases and J by 4 bases, and 10 bases separated the two germline ends. Germline V gene sequence: CDR1 LNHNV, CDR2 YYDKDF (reference sequence).

CDR3 bases: TGTGCCAGCAGCTTAGACAGCTATGGCTACACCTTC. Protein: CASSLDSYGYTF. V and J are TRBV7-9 and TRBJ1-2; D is ambiguous. This CDR3 contains 12 residues. The V end was cut by 1 base, the J end by 4 bases, with 4 bases between. Germline CDR1 SEHNR, CDR2 FQNEAQ (reference sequence).

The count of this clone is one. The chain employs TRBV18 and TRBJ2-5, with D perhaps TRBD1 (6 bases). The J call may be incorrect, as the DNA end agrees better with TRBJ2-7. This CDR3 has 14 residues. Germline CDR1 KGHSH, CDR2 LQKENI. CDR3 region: CASSPLRGSYEQYF. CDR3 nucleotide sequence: TGTGCCAGCTCACCGCTCAGGGGATCCTACGAGCAGTACTTC.

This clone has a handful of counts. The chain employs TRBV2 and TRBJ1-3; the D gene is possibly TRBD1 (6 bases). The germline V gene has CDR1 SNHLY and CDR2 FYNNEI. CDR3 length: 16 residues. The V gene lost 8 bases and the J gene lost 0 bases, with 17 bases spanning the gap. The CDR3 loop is CASPQGSSTSGNTIYF. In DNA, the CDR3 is TGTGCCAGCCCACAGGGATCGAGCACCTCTGGAAACACCATATATTTT.

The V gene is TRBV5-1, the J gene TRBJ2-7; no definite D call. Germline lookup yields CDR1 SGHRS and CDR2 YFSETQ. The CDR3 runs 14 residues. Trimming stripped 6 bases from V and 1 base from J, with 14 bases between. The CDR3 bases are TGCGCCAGCAACCGCGATAGTCCATCCTACGAGCAGTACTTC. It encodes CASNRDSPSYEQYF.

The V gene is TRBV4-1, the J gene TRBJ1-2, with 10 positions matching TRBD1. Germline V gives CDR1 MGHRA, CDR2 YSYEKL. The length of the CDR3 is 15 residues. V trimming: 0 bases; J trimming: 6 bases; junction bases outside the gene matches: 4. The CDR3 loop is CASSQDDRGLDGYTF. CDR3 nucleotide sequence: TGCGCCAGCAGCCAAGACGACAGGGGGCTCGATGGCTACACCTTC.

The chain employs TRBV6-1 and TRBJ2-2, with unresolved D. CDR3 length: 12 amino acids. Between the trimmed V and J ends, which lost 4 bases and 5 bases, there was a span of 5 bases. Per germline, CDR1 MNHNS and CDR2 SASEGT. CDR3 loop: CASSAETGELFF. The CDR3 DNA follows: TGTGCCAGCAGTGCCGAGACCGGGGAGCTGTTTTTT.

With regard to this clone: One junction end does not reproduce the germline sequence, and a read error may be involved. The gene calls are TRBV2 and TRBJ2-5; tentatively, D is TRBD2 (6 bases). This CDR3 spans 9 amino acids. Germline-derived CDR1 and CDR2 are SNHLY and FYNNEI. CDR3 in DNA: TGTGCCAGCAATGGAGGGTCGCACTTC. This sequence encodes CASNGGSHF. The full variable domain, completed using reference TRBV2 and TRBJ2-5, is EPEVTQTPSHQVTQMGQEVILRCVPISNHLYFYWYRQILGQKVEFLVSFYNNEISEKSEIFDDQFSVERPDGSNFTLKIRSTKLEDSAMYFCASNGGSHFGPGTRLLVL.

The CDR3 sequence is CASSSRGGVAKNIQYF. CDR3 nucleotides: TGTGCCAGCAGCTCGAGGGGAGGAGTAGCCAAAAACATTCAGTACTTC. The chain carries TRBV7-2 and TRBJ2-4; the D gene is possibly TRBD2 (6 bases). Germline V gene lookup returns CDR1 SGHTA and CDR2 FQGNSA. Trimming removed 4 bases from V and 0 bases from J, with 13 bases in between. The CDR3 has 16 amino acids.

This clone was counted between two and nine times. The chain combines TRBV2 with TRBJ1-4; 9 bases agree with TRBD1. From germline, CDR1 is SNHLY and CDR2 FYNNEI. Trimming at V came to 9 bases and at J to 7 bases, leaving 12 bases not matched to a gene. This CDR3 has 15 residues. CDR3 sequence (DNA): TGTGCCAGTCTGTATGTACAGGGGGCTTCTGAAAAACTGTTTTTT. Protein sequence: CASLYVQGASEKLFF.

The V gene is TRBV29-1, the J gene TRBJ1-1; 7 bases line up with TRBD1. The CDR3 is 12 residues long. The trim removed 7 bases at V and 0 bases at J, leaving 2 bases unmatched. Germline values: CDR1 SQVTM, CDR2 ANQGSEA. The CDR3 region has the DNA TGCAGCGGGGGACAGATGAACACTGAAGCTTTCTTT. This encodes CSGGQMNTEAFF.

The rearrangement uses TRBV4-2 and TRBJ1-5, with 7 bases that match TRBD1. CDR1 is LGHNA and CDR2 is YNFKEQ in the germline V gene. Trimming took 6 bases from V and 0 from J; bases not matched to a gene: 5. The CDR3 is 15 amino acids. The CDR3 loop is CASSPGGSSNQPQHF. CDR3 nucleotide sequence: TGTGCCAGCAGTCCAGGGGGTTCTAGCAATCAGCCCCAGCATTTT.

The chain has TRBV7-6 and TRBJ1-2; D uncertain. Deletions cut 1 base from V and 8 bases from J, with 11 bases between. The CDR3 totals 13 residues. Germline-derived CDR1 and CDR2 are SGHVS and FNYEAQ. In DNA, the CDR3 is TGTGCCAGCAGCTTAGGAGGGAGTGAGGGCTACACCTTC. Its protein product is CASSLGGSEGYTF.

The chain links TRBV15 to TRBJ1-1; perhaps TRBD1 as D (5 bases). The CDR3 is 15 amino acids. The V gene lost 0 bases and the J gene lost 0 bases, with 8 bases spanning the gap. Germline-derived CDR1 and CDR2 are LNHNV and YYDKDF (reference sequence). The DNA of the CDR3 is TGTGCCACCAGCAGAGAGGCAGGGTTGAACACTGAAGCTTTCTTT. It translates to CATSREAGLNTEAFF.

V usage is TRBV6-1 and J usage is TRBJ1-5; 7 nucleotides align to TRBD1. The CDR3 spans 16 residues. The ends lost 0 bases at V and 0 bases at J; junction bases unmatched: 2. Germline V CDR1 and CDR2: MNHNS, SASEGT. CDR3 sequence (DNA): TGTGCCAGCAGTGAAGCCGGGACAGTTAGCAATCAGCCCCAGCATTTT. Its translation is CASSEAGTVSNQPQHF.

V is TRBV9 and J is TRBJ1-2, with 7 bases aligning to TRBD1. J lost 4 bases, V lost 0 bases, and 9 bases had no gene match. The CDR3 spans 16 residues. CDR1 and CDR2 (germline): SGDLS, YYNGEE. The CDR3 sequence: CASSVDPGGKFYGYTF. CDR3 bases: TGTGCCAGCAGCGTAGACCCAGGGGGGAAATTCTATGGCTACACCTTC. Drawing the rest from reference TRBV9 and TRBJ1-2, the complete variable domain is DSGVTQTPKHLITATGQRVTLRCSPRSGDLSVYWYQQSLDQGLQFLIQYYNGEERAKGNILERFSAQQFPDLHSELNLSSLELGDSALYFCASSVDPGGKFYGYTFGSGTRLTVV.

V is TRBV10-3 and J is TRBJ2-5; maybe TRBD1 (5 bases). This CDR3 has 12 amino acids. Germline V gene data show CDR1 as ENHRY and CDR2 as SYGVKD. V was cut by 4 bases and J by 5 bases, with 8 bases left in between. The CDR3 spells CAISGQHETQYF. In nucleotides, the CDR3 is TGTGCCATCAGTGGACAGCACGAGACCCAGTACTTC.

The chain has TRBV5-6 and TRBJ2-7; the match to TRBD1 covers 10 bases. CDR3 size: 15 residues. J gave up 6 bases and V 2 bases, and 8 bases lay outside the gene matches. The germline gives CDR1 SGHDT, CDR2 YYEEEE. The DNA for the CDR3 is TGTGCCAGCAGCTTTCGACAGGGGGCGTCGGGCGAGCAGTACTTC. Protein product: CASSFRQGASGEQYF.

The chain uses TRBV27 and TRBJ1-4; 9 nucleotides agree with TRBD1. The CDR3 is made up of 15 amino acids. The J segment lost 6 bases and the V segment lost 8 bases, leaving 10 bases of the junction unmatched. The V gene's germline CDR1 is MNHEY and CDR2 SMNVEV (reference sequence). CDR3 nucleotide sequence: TGTGCCAGCCGAATGTCCGGGACAGGGTATGAAAAACTGTTTTTT. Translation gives CASRMSGTGYEKLFF.

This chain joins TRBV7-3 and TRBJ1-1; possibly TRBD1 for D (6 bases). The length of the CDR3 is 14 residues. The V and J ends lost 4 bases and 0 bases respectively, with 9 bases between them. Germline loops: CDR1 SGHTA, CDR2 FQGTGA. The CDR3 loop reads CASSSGTLNTEAFF. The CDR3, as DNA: TGTGCCAGCAGCTCCGGGACATTGAACACTGAAGCTTTCTTT.

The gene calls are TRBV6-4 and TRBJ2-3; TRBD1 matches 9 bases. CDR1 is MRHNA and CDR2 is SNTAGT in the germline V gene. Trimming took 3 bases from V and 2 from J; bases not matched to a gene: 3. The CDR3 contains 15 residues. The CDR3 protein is CASSEGTGITDTQYF. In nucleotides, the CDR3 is TGTGCCAGCAGTGAAGGGACAGGGATCACAGATACGCAGTATTTT.

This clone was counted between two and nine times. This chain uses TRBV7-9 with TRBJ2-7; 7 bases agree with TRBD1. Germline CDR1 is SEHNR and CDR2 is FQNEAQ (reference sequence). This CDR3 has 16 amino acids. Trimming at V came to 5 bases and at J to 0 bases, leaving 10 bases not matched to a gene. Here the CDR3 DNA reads TGTGCCAGCAGCGTCGTTGTGACAGGGAGCTCCTACGAGCAGTACTTC. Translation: CASSVVVTGSSYEQYF.